The clone carrying this T cell receptor beta chain was detected many times. Its antigen is not identified. CDR1 is SGHAT, CDR2 FQNNGV, per germline. V gave up 6 bases and J gave up 4 bases; unmatched junction bases: 7. The CDR3 totals 14 residues. Previously reported methods and listed TCR primers produced the bulk TCR libraries. TCRdb called the PCR reads again in MiXCR, with one record for every CDR3 protein. This sample has roughly 86,000 distinct CDR3 sequences; roughly 20% occur once, and the top ten carry roughly 0.93%. The sample is drawn from a study of molecular identifiers for immune sequencing clone quantification. Whole-study findings and limits: Clonotypes surpassing 20 RNA copies contained over 97% of effector molecules, versus under 1% in naive cells.

Sequencing was performed on naive CD8+ T cells from blood, with Jurkat cell RNA spiked in. Stated subset: FACS-sorted CD8+CD4-CCR7+CD45RA+ naive T cells. The V call is TRBV11-2, the J call TRBJ2-7; TRBD1 matches at 9 bases. This receptor was identified in a human donor in good health. Some libraries in this study had Jurkat cell RNA spiked in. DNA of the CDR3: TGTGCCAGCAGGAGCACAGGGGGCGAGTACGAGCAGTACTTC. Its protein product is CASRSTGGEYEQYF.